This TCR beta chain stems from a study of cytomegalovirus exposure and HLA in healthy donors. Unrecorded immune exposure was likely among donors, who were nominally healthy when sampled. PCR amplification relied on 60 Vbeta primers (plus 13 Jbeta primers). The method was immunoSEQ multiplex PCR; TCRdb's version includes in-frame clones alone and lacks a portion of them. This sample has approximately 140,000 clones, with over 75% found just once. Points on this clone: Its antigen is unknown.

The junction had 8 bases not matched to a gene; V was cut back by 7 bases and J by 2 bases. This CDR3 is built from 14 residues. CDR1 and CDR2 (germline): SGHTA, FQGNSA. Study-wide results and caveats: CMV serostatus was the only recorded immune exposure for donors. It was taken for granted in presence/absence analyses that sequencing depth across donors was roughly uniform. Most sequenced TCRs were rare (though some public TCRs occurred in many donors).

The sequencing sample was made of PBMCs. This chain joins TRBV7-2 and TRBJ2-7; TRBD2 aligns across 7 bases. This sequence originates from a male donor in good health and CMV-seronegative. CDR3 in amino acids: CASTQTGGPYEQYF. As DNA, the CDR3 is TGTGCCAGCACCCAAACGGGGGGTCCCTACGAGCAGTACTTC.